Each of the 8 T cell receptor beta chains below was sequenced from the same sample in a study of shared clonotypes between healthy human individuals (dated by TCRdb to 2019 to 2021). Library preparation used the immunoSEQ multiplex PCR assay. Drawn from immuneACCESS, this table holds only the in-frame rearrangements with V and J called that TCRdb kept. Clones are partly lost; checked studies trace under half to an unresolved V gene and leave the rest unexplained. This sample gives more than 550,000 clones in total; roughly 72% of them show up just once. In total, the top ten clones hold under 2% of the sample. Sample: memory CD4+ T cells sorted from blood. Per the publication, the cell subset or site label means: CD45RA-negative fraction. Every receptor here comes from a woman aged 25-40 years in good health.

The sample holds one count of this clone. The V gene is TRBV28, the J gene TRBJ1-1; perhaps TRBD1 as D (5 bases). The CDR3 has 14 amino acids. Per the germline V gene, CDR1 is MDHEN and CDR2 is SYDVKM. Trimming left V 3 bases short and J 5 bases short, with 13 bases between. CDR3 sequence (DNA): TGTGCCAGCAGTTTTCCTCAGGGTAGGACTGAAGCTTTCTTT. Translating it yields CASSFPQGRTEAFF.

This clone was seen only once. The V and J genes are TRBV18 and TRBJ2-1, with TRBD1 identical over 11 bases. CDR3 length: 16 amino acids. Germline CDR1 and CDR2: KGHSH and LQKENI. The ends lost 5 bases at V and 7 bases at J; junction bases unmatched: 10. CDR3 residues: CASSNSGTGGANEQFF. In DNA form, the CDR3 reads TGTGCCAGCTCAAACTCCGGGACAGGGGGTGCGAATGAGCAGTTCTTC.

This clone showed up just once. The genes are TRBV29-1 and TRBJ2-7; the match to TRBD2 covers 7 bases. V dropped 5 bases and J dropped 6; count of bases not matched to a gene: 10. The CDR3 runs 13 residues. Looked up from germline, CDR1 is SQVTM and CDR2 is ANQGSEA. The CDR3 DNA follows: TGCAGCGTTATAACGGGAGGAGGAGGCGAGCAGTACTTC. Translation gives CSVITGGGGEQYF.

This clone was counted only a few times. The chain combines TRBV19 with TRBJ2-3; 15 bases agree with TRBD2. Germline assignment: CDR1 LNHDA and CDR2 SQIVND (reference sequence). This CDR3 contains 19 residues. V lost 6 bases and J lost 6; bases outside the gene matches: 16. CDR3 nucleotide sequence: TGTGCCAGTAGAAAGATCGGGACTAGCGGGAGGATGCATAGGGATACGCAGTATTTT. Translation: CASRKIGTSGRMHRDTQYF.

V gene TRBV4-2 combines with J gene TRBJ2-7, with TRBD2 matching over 11 bases. V was pared by 0 bases and J by 5 bases, with 12 bases of the junction left unmatched. The CDR3 loop spans 18 amino acids. In germline, CDR1 is LGHNA, CDR2 YNFKEQ. In nucleotides, the CDR3 is TGTGCCAGCAGCCAAGATCGTCGGGCTAGCGGGAGGAGCAACGAGCAGTACTTC. Protein: CASSQDRRASGRSNEQYF.

The sample holds a few counts of this clone. The chain joins TRBV7-2 to TRBJ2-1; D remains unclear. Per the germline V gene, CDR1 is SGHTA and CDR2 is FQGNSA. The CDR3 loop spans 15 amino acids. V dropped 3 bases and J dropped 5 bases, with 14 bases sitting between them. The chain's CDR3 is CASSFQVSSNNEQFF. Here the CDR3 DNA reads TGTGCCAGCAGCTTTCAAGTTAGCAGTAACAATGAGCAGTTCTTC.

This clone has just a few counts. The chain links TRBV30 to TRBJ2-1; 11 bases are a match to TRBD2. The V segment lost 3 bases and the J segment 8 bases; nucleotides outside the gene matches: 15. This CDR3 is built from 17 residues. Per the germline V gene, CDR1 is GTSNPN and CDR2 is SVGIG (reference sequence). The chain's CDR3 is CAWRDRTLAGGDDEQFF. CDR3 DNA: TGTGCCTGGAGAGACCGTACTCTAGCGGGGGGTGATGATGAGCAGTTCTTC. Filled out from reference TRBV30 and TRBJ2-1, the complete variable domain reads SQTIHQWPATLVQPVGSPLSLECTVEGTSNPNLYWYRQAAGRGLQLLFYSVGIGQISSEVPQNLSASRPQDRQFILSSKKLLLSDSGFYLCAWRDRTLAGGDDEQFFGPGTRLTVL.

The V and J genes are TRBV30 and TRBJ2-7, with D hard to call. V gave up 0 bases and J gave up 2 bases, with 11 bases separating them. The CDR3 is 14 amino acids. Germline-derived CDR1 and CDR2 are GTSNPN and SVGIG (reference sequence). CDR3 nucleotides: TGTGCCTGGAGTGTGGGGATGTTAACCTACGAGCAGTACTTC. Amino acids: CAWSVGMLTYEQYF.